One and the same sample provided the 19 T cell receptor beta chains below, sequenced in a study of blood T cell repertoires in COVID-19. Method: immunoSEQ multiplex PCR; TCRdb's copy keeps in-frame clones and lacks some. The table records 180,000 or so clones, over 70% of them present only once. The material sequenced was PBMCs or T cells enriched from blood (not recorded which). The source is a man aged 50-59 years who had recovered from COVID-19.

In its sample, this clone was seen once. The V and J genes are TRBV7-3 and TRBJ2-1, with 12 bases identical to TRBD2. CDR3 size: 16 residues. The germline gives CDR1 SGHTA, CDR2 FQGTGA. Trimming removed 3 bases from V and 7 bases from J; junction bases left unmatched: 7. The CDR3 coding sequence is TGTGCCAGCAGCTTCCCAGGACTAGCGGGAAAAAATGAGCAGTTCTTC. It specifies CASSFPGLAGKNEQFF.

The CDR3 region is CASSIWTSGGRNEQFF. The CDR3 nucleotides are TGTGCCAGCAGTATTTGGACTAGCGGGGGGCGGAATGAGCAGTTCTTC. This chain uses TRBV6-2 or TRBV6-3 with TRBJ2-1, with 14 bases matching TRBD2. The CDR3 runs to 16 residues. The trim removed 5 bases at V and 7 bases at J, leaving 7 bases unmatched. The germline CDR1 and CDR2 sequences are MNHEY and SVGEGT.

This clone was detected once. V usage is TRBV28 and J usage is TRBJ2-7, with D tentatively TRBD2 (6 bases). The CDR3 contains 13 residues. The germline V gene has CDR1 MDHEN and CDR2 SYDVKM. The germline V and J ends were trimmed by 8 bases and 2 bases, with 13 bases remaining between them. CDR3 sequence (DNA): TGTGCCAGCCGCGGGACGGAGACCTACGAGCAGTACTTC. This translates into CASRGTETYEQYF.

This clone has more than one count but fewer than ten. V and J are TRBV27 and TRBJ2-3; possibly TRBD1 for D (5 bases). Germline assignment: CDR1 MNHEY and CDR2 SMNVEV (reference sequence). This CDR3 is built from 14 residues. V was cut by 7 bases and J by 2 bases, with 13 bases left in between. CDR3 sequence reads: CASTWGRPTDTQYF. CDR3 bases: TGTGCCAGCACCTGGGGCAGACCCACAGATACGCAGTATTTT.

The CDR3: CASSRGAGETQYF. The CDR3 DNA sequence: TGTGCCAGCAGTCGGGGGGCCGGGGAGACCCAGTACTTC. The rearrangement uses TRBV12-3 or TRBV12-4 and TRBJ2-5; possible D gene TRBD2, 7 bases. The CDR3 length is 13 residues. Trimming removed 5 bases from V and 5 bases from J, with 12 bases in between.

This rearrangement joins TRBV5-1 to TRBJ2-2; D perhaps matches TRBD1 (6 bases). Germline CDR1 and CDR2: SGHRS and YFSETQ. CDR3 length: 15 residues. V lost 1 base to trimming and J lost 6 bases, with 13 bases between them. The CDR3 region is CASSLTGITPGELFF. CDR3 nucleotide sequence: TGCGCCAGCAGCTTGACAGGGATAACACCCGGGGAGCTGTTTTTT. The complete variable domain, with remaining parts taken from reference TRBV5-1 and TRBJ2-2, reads KAGVTQTPRYLIKTRGQQVTLSCSPISGHRSVSWYQQTPGQGLQFLFEYFSETQRNKGNFPGRFSGRQFSNSRSEMNVSTLELGDSALYLCASSLTGITPGELFFGEGSRLTVL.

DNA of the CDR3: TGTGCCAGCAGCCAAGAAATAGGAAAAGGGGAGCCCCAGCATTTT. Protein product: CASSQEIGKGEPQHF. J is TRBJ1-5 and V is TRBV3-1 (or the pseudogene TRBV3-2), with a possible D match to TRBD1 (5 bases). Germline V lookup: CDR1 LGHDT, CDR2 YNNKEL (reference sequence). The CDR3 sequence is 15 residues long. Trimming removed 0 bases at V and 8 bases at J, with 14 bases between.

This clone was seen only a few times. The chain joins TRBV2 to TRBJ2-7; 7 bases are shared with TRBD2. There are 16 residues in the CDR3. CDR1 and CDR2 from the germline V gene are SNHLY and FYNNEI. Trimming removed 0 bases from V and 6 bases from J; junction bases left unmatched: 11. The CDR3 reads CASSEARVTPGGEQYF. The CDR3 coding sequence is TGTGCCAGCAGTGAAGCACGCGTGACCCCGGGGGGCGAGCAGTACTTC.

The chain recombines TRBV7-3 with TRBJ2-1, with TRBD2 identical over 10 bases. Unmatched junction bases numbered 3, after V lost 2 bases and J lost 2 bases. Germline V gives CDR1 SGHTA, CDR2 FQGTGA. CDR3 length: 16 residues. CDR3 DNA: TGTGCCAGCAGCTTAGAACTAGCGGGAACCTACAATGAGCAGTTCTTC. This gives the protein CASSLELAGTYNEQFF.

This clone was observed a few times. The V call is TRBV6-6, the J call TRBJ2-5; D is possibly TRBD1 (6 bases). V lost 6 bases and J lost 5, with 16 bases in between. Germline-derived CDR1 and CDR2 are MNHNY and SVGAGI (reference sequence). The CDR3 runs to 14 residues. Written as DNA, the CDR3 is TGTGCCAGCAGGGGGGACACCATCGGGGAGACCCAGTACTTC. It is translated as CASRGDTIGETQYF.

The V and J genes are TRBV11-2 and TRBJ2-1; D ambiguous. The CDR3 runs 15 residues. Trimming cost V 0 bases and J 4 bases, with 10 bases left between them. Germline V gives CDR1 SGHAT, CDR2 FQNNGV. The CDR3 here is CASSLERSGYNEQFF. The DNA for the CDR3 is TGTGCCAGCAGCTTAGAAAGGTCAGGATACAATGAGCAGTTCTTC.

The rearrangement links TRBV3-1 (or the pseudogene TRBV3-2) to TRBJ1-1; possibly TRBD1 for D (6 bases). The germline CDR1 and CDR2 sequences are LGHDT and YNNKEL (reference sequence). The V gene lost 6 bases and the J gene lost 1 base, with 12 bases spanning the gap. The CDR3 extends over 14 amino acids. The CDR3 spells CASSPGTTNTEAFF. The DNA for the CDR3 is TGTGCCAGCAGTCCCGGGACAACGAACACTGAAGCTTTCTTT.

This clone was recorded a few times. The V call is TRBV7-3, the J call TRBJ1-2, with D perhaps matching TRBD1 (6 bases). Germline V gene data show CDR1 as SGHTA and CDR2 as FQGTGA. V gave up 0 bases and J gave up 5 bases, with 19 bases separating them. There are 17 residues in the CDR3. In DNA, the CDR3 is TGTGCCAGCAGCTTAACGATGGACAGTGCCGCCAGATATGGCTACACCTTC. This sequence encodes CASSLTMDSAARYGYTF.

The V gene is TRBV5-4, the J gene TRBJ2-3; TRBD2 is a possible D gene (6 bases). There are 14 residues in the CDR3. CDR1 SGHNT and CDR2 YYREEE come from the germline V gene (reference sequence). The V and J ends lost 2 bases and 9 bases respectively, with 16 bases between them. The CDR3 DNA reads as TGTGCCAGCAGCTTAGAAACTAGCCGAGGCACGCAGTATTTT. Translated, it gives CASSLETSRGTQYF.

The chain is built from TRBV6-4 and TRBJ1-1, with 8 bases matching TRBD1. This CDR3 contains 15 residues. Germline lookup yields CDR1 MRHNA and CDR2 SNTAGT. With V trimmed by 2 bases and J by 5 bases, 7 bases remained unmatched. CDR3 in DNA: TGTGCCAGCAGTGACCAGTCAGGGGGCAAAACTGAAGCTTTCTTT. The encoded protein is CASSDQSGGKTEAFF.

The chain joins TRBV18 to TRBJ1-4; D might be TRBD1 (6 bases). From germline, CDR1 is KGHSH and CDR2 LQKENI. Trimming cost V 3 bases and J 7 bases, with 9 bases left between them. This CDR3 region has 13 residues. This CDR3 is CASSPRGGEKLFF. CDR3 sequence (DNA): TGTGCCAGCTCACCCAGGGGCGGTGAAAAACTGTTTTTT.

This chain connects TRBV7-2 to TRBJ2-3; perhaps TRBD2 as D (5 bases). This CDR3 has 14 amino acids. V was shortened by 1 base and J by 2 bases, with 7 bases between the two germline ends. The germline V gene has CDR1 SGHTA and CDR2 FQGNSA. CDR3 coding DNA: TGTGCCAGCAGCTTAGTAGCGTTCACAGATACGCAGTATTTT. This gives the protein CASSLVAFTDTQYF.

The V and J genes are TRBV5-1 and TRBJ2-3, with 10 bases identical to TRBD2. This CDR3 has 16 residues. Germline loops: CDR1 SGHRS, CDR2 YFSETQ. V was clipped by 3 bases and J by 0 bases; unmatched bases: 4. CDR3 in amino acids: CASSSSGGLSTDTQYF. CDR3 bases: TGCGCCAGCAGCTCTAGCGGGGGTTTAAGCACAGATACGCAGTATTTT.

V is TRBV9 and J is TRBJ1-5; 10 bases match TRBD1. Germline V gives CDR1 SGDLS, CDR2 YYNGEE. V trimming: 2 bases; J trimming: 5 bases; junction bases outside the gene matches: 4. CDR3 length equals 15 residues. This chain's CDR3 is CASSVPGTGDQPQHF. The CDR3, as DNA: TGTGCCAGCAGCGTTCCCGGGACAGGGGATCAGCCCCAGCATTTT.